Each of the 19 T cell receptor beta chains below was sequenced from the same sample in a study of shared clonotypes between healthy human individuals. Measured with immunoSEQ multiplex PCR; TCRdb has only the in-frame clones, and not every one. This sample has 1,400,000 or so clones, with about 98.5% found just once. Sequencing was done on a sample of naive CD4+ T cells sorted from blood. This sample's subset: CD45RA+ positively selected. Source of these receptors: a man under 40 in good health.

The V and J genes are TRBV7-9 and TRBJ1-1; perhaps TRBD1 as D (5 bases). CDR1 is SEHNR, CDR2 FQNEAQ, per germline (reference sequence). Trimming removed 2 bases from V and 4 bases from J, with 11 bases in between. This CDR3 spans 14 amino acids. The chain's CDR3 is CASSLSMGPTEAFF. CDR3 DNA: TGTGCCAGCAGCTTATCCATGGGGCCCACTGAAGCTTTCTTT.

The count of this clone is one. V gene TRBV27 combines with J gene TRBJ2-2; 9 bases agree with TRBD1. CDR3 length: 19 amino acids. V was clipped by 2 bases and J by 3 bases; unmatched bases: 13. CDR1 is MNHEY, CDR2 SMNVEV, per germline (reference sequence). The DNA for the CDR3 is TGTGCCAGCAGTTTACGGGACAGGGTACTACTAAGGGACACCGGGGAGCTGTTTTTT. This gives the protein CASSLRDRVLLRDTGELFF.

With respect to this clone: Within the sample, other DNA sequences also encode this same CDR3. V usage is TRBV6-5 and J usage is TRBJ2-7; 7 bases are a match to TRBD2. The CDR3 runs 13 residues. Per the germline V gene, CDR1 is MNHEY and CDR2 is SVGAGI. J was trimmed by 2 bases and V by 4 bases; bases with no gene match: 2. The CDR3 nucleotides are TGTGCCAGCAGTTTAGCGGGTGCCTACGAGCAGTACTTC. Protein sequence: CASSLAGAYEQYF.

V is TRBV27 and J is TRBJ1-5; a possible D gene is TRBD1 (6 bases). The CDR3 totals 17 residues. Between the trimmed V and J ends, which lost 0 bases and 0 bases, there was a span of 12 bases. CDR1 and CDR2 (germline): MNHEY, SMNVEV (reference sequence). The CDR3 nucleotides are TGTGCCAGCAGTTTATCGGCGGGGGGCCTTAGCAATCAGCCCCAGCATTTT. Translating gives CASSLSAGGLSNQPQHF.

The CDR3 here is CASSIVASNQPQHF. CDR3 sequence (DNA): TGTGCCAGTAGTATAGTGGCAAGTAATCAGCCCCAGCATTTT. This chain uses TRBV19 with TRBJ1-5; no clear D gene. Germline loops: CDR1 LNHDA, CDR2 SQIVND (reference sequence). The CDR3 is 14 residues long. V was shortened by 1 base and J by 4 bases, with 8 bases between the two germline ends.

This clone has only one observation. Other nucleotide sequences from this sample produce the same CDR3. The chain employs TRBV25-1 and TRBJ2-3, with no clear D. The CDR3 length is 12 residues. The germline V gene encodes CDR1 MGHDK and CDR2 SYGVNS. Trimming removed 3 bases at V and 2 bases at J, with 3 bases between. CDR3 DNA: TGTGCCAGCAGTGATCTCACAGATACGCAGTATTTT. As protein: CASSDLTDTQYF.

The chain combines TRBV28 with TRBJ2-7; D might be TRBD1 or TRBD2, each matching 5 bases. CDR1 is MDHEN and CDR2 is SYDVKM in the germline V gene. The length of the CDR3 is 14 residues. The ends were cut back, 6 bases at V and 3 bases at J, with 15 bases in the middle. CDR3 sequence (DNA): TGTGCCAGCAGCGAAAGGGACGCGGACTACGAGCAGTACTTC. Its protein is CASSERDADYEQYF.

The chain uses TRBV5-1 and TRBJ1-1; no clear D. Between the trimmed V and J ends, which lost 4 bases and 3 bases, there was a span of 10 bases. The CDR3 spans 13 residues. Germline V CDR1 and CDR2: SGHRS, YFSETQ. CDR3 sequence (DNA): TGCGCCAGCAGCCCTAACATAGACACTGAAGCTTTCTTT. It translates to CASSPNIDTEAFF.

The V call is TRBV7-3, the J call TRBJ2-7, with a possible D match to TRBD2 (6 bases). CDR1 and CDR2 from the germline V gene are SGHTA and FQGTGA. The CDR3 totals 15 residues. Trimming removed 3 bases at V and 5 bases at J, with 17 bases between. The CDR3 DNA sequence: TGTGCCAGCAGCTTGGGGACGGGAGTAAAAAACGAGCAGTACTTC. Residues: CASSLGTGVKNEQYF.

The CDR3 region is CASSVQNRYGGYTF. CDR3 DNA sequence: TGTGCCAGTAGTGTCCAGAACCGTTACGGTGGCTACACCTTC. V and J are TRBV19 and TRBJ1-2; D is unclear. The CDR3 contains 14 residues. In germline, CDR1 is LNHDA, CDR2 SQIVND (reference sequence). V gave up 5 bases and J gave up 7 bases, with 17 bases separating them. Based on the CDR3 plus reference TRBV19 and TRBJ1-2, the full variable domain is DGGITQSPKYLFRKEGQNVTLSCEQNLNHDAMYWYRQDPGQGLRLIYYSQIVNDFQKGDIAEGYSVSREKKESFPLTVTSAQKNPTAFYLCASSVQNRYGGYTFGSGTRLTVV.

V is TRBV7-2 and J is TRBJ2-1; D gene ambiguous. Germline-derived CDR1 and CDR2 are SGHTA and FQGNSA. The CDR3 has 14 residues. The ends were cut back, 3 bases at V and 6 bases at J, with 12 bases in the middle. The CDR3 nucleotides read TGTGCCAGCAGCTTCCCGGTAGTCTCCAATGAGCAGTTCTTC. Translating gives CASSFPVVSNEQFF.

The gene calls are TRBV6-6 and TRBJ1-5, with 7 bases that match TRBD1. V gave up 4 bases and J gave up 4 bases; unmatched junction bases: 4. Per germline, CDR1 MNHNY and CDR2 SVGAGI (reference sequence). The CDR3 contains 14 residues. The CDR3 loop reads CASSFNRGNQPQHF. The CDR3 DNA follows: TGTGCCAGCAGTTTTAACAGGGGAAATCAGCCCCAGCATTTT.

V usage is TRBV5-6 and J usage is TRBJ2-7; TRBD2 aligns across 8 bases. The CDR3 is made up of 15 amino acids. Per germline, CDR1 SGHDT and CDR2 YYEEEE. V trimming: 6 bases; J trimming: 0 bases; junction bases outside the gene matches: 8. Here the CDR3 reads CASTFSGKSSYEQYF. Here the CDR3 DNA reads TGTGCCAGCACCTTTAGCGGGAAGAGCTCCTACGAGCAGTACTTC.

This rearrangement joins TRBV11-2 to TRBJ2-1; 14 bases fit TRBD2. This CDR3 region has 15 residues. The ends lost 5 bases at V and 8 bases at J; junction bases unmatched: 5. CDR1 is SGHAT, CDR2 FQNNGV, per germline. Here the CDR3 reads CASSLGTSGSYEQFF. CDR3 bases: TGTGCCAGCAGCCTAGGGACTAGCGGGAGCTATGAGCAGTTCTTC.

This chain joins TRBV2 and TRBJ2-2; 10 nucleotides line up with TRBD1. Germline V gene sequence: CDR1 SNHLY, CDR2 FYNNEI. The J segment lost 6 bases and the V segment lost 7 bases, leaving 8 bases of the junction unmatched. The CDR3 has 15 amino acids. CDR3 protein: CASNRDRGSSGELFF. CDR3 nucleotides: TGTGCCAGCAATCGGGACAGGGGATCTTCCGGGGAGCTGTTTTTT.

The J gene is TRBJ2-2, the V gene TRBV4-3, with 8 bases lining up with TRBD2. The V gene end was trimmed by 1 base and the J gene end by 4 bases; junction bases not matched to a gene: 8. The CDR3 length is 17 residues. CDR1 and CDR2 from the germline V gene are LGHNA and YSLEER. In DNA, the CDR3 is TGCGCCAGCAGCCAAGCGATAGCGGGAACATTCACCGGGGAGCTGTTTTTT. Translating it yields CASSQAIAGTFTGELFF.

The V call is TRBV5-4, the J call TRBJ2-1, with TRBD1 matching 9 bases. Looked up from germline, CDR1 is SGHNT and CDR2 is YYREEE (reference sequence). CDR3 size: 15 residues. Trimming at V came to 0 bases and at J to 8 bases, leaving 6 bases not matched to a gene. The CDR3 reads CASSLADRGGDEQFF. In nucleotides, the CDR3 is TGTGCCAGCAGCTTGGCGGACAGGGGCGGCGATGAGCAGTTCTTC.

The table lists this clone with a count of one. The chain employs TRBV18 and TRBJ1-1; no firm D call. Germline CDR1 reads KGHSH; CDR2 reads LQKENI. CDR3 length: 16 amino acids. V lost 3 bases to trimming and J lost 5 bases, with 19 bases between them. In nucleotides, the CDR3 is TGTGCCAGCTCACCTCCACCGAGATTTAGATGGACTGAAGCTTTCTTT. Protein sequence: CASSPPPRFRWTEAFF. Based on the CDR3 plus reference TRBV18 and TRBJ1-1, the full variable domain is NAGVMQNPRHLVRRRGQEARLRCSPMKGHSHVYWYRQLPEEGLKFMVYLQKENIIDESGMPKERFSAEFPKEGPSILRIQQVVRGDSAAYFCASSPPPRFRWTEAFFGQGTRLTVV.

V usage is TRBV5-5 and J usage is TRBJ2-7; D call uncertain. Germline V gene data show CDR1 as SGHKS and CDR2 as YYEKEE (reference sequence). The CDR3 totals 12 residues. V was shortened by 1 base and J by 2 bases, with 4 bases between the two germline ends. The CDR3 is CASSLMTYEQYF. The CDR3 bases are TGTGCCAGCAGCTTGATGACCTACGAGCAGTACTTC.